These 10 T cell receptor beta chains were all obtained from the same sample, sequenced in a study of immune cell composition in non-small cell lung cancer. Repertoires were generated with immunoSEQ multiplex PCR, while TCRdb's copy carries only in-frame clones and drops some. The sample yields roughly 11,000 clones, 64% seen once. The sequenced sample was lung tumor tissue. Receptor source: a human donor with non-small cell lung cancer.

This clone appeared once. This rearrangement joins TRBV5-1 to TRBJ2-3; 8 bases align to TRBD2. V gave up 3 bases and J gave up 1 base; unmatched junction bases: 4. The CDR3 is made up of 15 amino acids. Germline-derived CDR1 and CDR2 are SGHRS and YFSETQ. The chain's CDR3 is CASSYRREGTDTQYF. In nucleotides, the CDR3 is TGCGCCAGCAGCTACAGGCGGGAGGGCACAGATACGCAGTATTTT. Together with reference TRBV5-1 and TRBJ2-3, the CDR3 gives the full variable domain: KAGVTQTPRYLIKTRGQQVTLSCSPISGHRSVSWYQQTPGQGLQFLFEYFSETQRNKGNFPGRFSGRQFSNSRSEMNVSTLELGDSALYLCASSYRREGTDTQYFGPGTRLTVL.

This chain connects TRBV5-3 to TRBJ2-1, with 12 bases identical to TRBD2. TRBV5-3 is an ORF, and what it does is uncertain. The CDR3 is 16 residues long. J gave up 7 bases and V 1 base, and 6 bases lay outside the gene matches. The CDR3 is CARSLIGGTSGNEQFF. CDR3 DNA sequence: TGTGCCAGAAGCTTGATTGGGGGGACTAGCGGGAATGAGCAGTTCTTC.

The gene calls are TRBV27 and TRBJ1-2; 8 positions match TRBD1. The germline CDR1 and CDR2 sequences are MNHEY and SMNVEV (reference sequence). J lost 7 bases, V lost 1 base, and 2 bases had no gene match. This CDR3 has 13 residues. The CDR3 DNA reads TGTGCCAGCAGTTTATGGACAGGGTCTGGCTACACCTTC. Residues: CASSLWTGSGYTF.

This clone showed up just a few times. The genes are TRBV27 and TRBJ2-4, with 8 positions matching TRBD1. V trimming: 5 bases; J trimming: 2 bases; junction bases outside the gene matches: 8. The CDR3 consists of 16 residues. The germline CDR1 and CDR2 sequences are MNHEY and SMNVEV (reference sequence). CDR3 sequence (DNA): TGTGCCAGCAGTCCCGGGACAGGAAGCTCCAAAAACATTCAGTACTTC. This sequence encodes CASSPGTGSSKNIQYF.

The CDR3 sequence is CASSRTEVLTQYF. The CDR3 nucleotides read TGTGCCAGCAGTCGCACTGAGGTTCTGACCCAGTACTTC. The gene calls are TRBV6-5 and TRBJ2-5; no clear D. The germline V and J ends were trimmed by 5 bases and 7 bases, with 14 bases remaining between them. The CDR3 totals 13 residues. Germline values: CDR1 MNHEY, CDR2 SVGAGI.

The V call is TRBV10-3, the J call TRBJ1-2; D may be TRBD1 (5 bases). The germline V and J ends were trimmed by 10 bases and 5 bases, with 11 bases remaining between them. The CDR3 loop spans 11 amino acids. Germline V gives CDR1 ENHRY, CDR2 SYGVKD. The CDR3 nucleotides read TGTGCCACTTCGGCAGGGTATGGCTACACCTTC. This translates into CATSAGYGYTF.

Only a few counts were recorded for this clone. The rearrangement joins TRBV9 to TRBJ1-3; D unclear. The ends were cut back, 4 bases at V and 2 bases at J, with 7 bases in the middle. This CDR3 has 13 residues. Germline CDR1 SGDLS, CDR2 YYNGEE. The CDR3: CASSQTTGNTIYF. The DNA of the CDR3 is TGTGCCAGCAGCCAAACAACTGGAAACACCATATATTTT.

The chain carries TRBV7-9 and TRBJ2-5; D unclear. Trimming cost V 1 base and J 4 bases, with 10 bases left between them. Germline loops: CDR1 SEHNR, CDR2 FQNEAQ (reference sequence). The CDR3 extends over 14 amino acids. The CDR3 here is CASSLGHGAETQYF. The CDR3 nucleotides are TGTGCCAGCAGCTTAGGGCACGGAGCAGAGACCCAGTACTTC.

The chain carries TRBV6-1 and TRBJ1-5; 8 bases line up with TRBD1. Germline CDR1 and CDR2: MNHNS and SASEGT. Unmatched junction bases numbered 12, after V lost 8 bases and J lost 6 bases. CDR3 size: 15 residues. Here the CDR3 reads CASRRGRGLGQPQHF. CDR3 sequence (DNA): TGTGCCAGCCGAAGGGGCAGGGGGCTTGGTCAGCCCCAGCATTTT.

This clone appeared a few times. The rearrangement uses TRBV7-2 and TRBJ2-3, with 9 bases that match TRBD2. The J segment lost 3 bases and the V segment lost 3 bases, leaving 4 bases of the junction unmatched. This CDR3 contains 15 residues. Germline V gene sequence: CDR1 SGHTA, CDR2 FQGNSA. The CDR3 region is CASSLGTSRTDTQYF. CDR3 sequence (DNA): TGTGCCAGCAGCTTGGGGACTAGCCGGACAGATACGCAGTATTTT.